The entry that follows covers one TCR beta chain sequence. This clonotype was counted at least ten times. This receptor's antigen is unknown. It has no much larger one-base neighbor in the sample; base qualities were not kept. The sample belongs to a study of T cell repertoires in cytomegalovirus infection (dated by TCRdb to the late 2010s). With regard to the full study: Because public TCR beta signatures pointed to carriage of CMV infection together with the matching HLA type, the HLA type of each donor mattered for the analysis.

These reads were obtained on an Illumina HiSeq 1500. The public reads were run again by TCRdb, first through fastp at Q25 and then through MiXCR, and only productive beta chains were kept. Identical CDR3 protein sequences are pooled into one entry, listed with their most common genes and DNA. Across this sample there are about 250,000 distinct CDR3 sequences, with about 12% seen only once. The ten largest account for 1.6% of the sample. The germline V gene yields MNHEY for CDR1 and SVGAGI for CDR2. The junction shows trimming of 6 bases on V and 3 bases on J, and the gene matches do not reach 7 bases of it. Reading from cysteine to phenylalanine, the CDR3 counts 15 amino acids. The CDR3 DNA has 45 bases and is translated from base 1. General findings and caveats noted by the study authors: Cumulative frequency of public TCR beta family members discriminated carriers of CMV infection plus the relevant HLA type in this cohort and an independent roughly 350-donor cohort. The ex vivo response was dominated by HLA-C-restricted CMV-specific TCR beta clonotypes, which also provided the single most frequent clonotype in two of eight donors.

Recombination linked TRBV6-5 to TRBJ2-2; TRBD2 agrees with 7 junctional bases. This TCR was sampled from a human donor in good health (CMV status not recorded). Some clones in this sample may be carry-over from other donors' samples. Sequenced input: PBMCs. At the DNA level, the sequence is TGTGCCAGCAGAAGATCGGGGGGAGACACCGGGGAGCTGTTTTTT. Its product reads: CASRRSGGDTGELFF.